One T cell receptor beta chain is described in this entry. In this sample, this clone turned up a few times. Its antigen is unknown. The sample holds no much larger clone one base away, and base qualities are not on file. For the CD8 naive samples, CD45RO-negative cells were positively selected for CCR7, yielding a CD45RA+CCR7+ population from which TemRA cells were excluded. Donors were healthy HIV-negative adults with no recently reported acute infections or vaccinations. Every donor was a Caucasian adult residing in Nashville, Tennessee, USA. After blood collection by leukapheresis, PBMCs were isolated using Ficoll-Histopaque density gradient centrifugation and then cryopreserved in the vapor phase of liquid nitrogen. Purity and quantity of every magnetically sorted T cell population were checked by analytical flow cytometry. Genomic DNA was isolated from each sorted fraction and quantified by UV absorbance on a Nanodrop 2000c.

TCR CDR3 regions were amplified from genomic DNA by multiplex PCR using the deep immunoSEQ assay. Extracted genomic DNA from each cell subset was spread evenly across all wells of several immunoSEQ 96-well plates, with each plate serving as a replicate. For sorted subsets, 200 to 250 ng of genomic DNA, equivalent to around 30,000 T cell genomes, went into each replicate PCR. Purified libraries were measured with a Qubit 3.0 fluorometer, size-checked on a Bioanalyzer 2100, and measured again with the KAPA Library Quantification kit. Every immunoSEQ 96-well plate was sequenced on a separate single-read 150-cycle Illumina NextSeq 550 flow cell. The paper's data handling went like this. The immunoSEQ output contained only junctional sequences without quality scores, so filtering could not match that applied to full-length reads. To assign V/J genes and CDR3, sequences were annotated against IMGT germline references using PyIR, a Python wrapper for IgBLAST v1.9. Reads were removed for weak V/J assignments (E-value above 1e-6), missing CDR3, stop codons, out-of-frame junctions, or ambiguous translated residues. V3J clonotypes were defined as sequences sharing an identical inferred V gene, J gene, and CDR3 amino acid sequence. To compute the percentage overlap between repertoires, the number of shared unique clonotypes was divided by the size of the smaller repertoire. Repertoire richness was assessed with RTK rarefaction, the Chao1 estimator, and Recon v2.1 estimates of unobserved clonotypes. Generation probabilities were computed with OLGA for all TCRbeta clonotypes obtained by the gDNA method from four donors. TCRdb mirrors the immuneACCESS table, restricted to in-frame sequences. Some clones are absent from its copies; in checked studies, under half trace to an unresolved V gene, and the reason for the others is unknown. V, J and clone size are taken as reported in that table, and D and trimming were inferred from the DNA itself. This sample comprises around 2,000,000 clones, 90% to 95% of them detected only once. The ten top clones hold more than 1.5% of the sample.

These data are taken from a study of shared clonotypes between healthy human individuals (dated by TCRdb to about 2020). Background for the entire study: The cohort included three men and a couple of women between 18 and 49 years of age. For each donor, CD4 naive and CD4 memory were each given three plates, CD8 naive was given two plates, and CD8 memory was given one plate. Blood TCR repertoires of 5 or 6 healthy adults were deeply sequenced to estimate repertoire size and the extent of clonotype sharing between individuals. To increase sequencing depth and limit assay-specific biases, TCR repertoire library preparation and sequencing were carried out by different laboratories using diverse techniques. Leukapheresis yielded between about 0.9 and 10 billion PBMCs per donor.

Broad study findings and their caveats: Naive subsets generally had larger estimated clonotype richness than memory subsets. Incomplete sequencing was indicated by rarefaction of sorted-subset datasets, despite the large sequencing depth. Across a handful of donors, approximately 5% of naive CD4, around 3.5% of naive CD8, around 2.5% of memory CD4, and roughly 0.41% of memory CD8 clonotypes were shared. Compared with non-shared clonotypes, the clonotypes found in all four sorted-subset donors had higher generation probabilities. The genetic and exposure-history diversity represented was limited by the small number of donors. Pairwise subsampling indicated that sequencing depth was expected to affect the degree of clonotype sharing among donors. Sampling was limited to blood, and TCR repertoires in tissue likely differ from TCR repertoires in blood.

V loses 3 bases, J loses 5 bases, and the germline ends lie 16 bases apart. Per the germline V gene (reference sequence), SEHNR is the CDR1 and FQNEAQ is the CDR2. Spanning cysteine to phenylalanine, the CDR3 consists of 15 amino acids. Just the 45-base CDR3 DNA is kept, in frame starting at base 1. Sequencing used naive CD8+ T cells from PBMCs. Sample cell subset or site, as interpreted from the label and publication: CD45RA+CCR7+. This TCR derives from a man between 18 and 35 years old in good health. Some clones in this sample may be carry-over from other donors' samples. Rearrangement joined TRBV7-9 to TRBJ1-1, and possibly TRBD1, on 6 matching bases. The CDR3 reads CASSFVTGIRTEAFF. The DNA sequence reads TGTGCCAGCAGCTTTGTTACAGGGATCAGGACTGAAGCTTTCTTT.